A selection of T cell receptor beta chains follows, all from one sample in a study of graft-versus-host responses after intestinal transplantation. The data were produced by immunoSEQ multiplex PCR, yet TCRdb's version contains in-frame clones alone and is incomplete. The profile shows 57,000 or so clones, 91% of them singletons. Sequencing used PBMCs, obtained about 120 days after intestinal transplantation. Source of these receptors: a human patient who received an intestinal transplant, so some T cells may come from the graft donor. Both conserved end residues are part of each CDR3. A D gene is named only where the DNA matches it firmly. For some rows the clone size is stated as once, few or many, or as a class when expanded; others skip it.

J gene: TRBJ2-2; V gene: TRBV7-9; D gene: -; clone size: -; CDR3 protein: CASSLGGTGELFF; CDR3 DNA: TGTGCCAGCAGCTTAGGGGGCACCGGGGAGCTGTTTTTT
J gene: TRBJ1-2; V gene: TRBV6-1; D gene: -; clone size: -; CDR3 protein: CASTVGDYGYTF; CDR3 DNA: TGTGCCTCTACTGTCGGGGACTATGGCTACACCTTC
J gene: TRBJ2-5; V gene: TRBV6-1; D gene: TRBD1; clone size: -; CDR3 protein: CAGRQGAGETQYF; CDR3 DNA: TGTGCCGGGCGGCAGGGGGCAGGGGAGACCCAGTACTTC
J gene: TRBJ1-1; V gene: TRBV21-1; D gene: -; clone size: -; CDR3 protein: CASSGSPDTEAFF; CDR3 DNA: TGTGCCAGCAGCGGTTCTCCGGACACTGAAGCTTTCTTT
J gene: TRBJ1-6; V gene: TRBV28; D gene: TRBD1; clone size: few; CDR3 protein: CASTRTGPNSPLHF; CDR3 DNA: TGTGCCAGCACCCGGACAGGGCCAAATTCACCCCTCCACTTT
J gene: TRBJ1-5; V gene: TRBV2; D gene: -; clone size: -; CDR3 protein: CASSEGAARHQPQHF; CDR3 DNA: TGTGCCAGCAGTGAGGGGGCCGCTAGGCATCAGCCCCAGCATTTT
J gene: TRBJ2-2; V gene: TRBV27; D gene: -; clone size: -; CDR3 protein: CASARAGELFF; CDR3 DNA: TGTGCCAGCGCTCGGGCCGGGGAGCTGTTTTTT
J gene: TRBJ2-2; V gene: TRBV11-2; D gene: -; clone size: once; CDR3 protein: CASTPLGGLLFF; CDR3 DNA: TGTGCCAGCACCCCTCTAGGGGGACTACTGTTTTTT
J gene: TRBJ2-1; V gene: TRBV28; D gene: -; clone size: -; CDR3 protein: CASSFATSWSYNEQFF; CDR3 DNA: TGTGCCAGCAGTTTCGCGACTAGTTGGTCCTACAATGAGCAGTTCTTC
J gene: TRBJ2-1; V gene: TRBV5-1; D gene: TRBD1; clone size: once; CDR3 protein: CASSSGTGASAEQFF; CDR3 DNA: TGCGCCAGCAGCTCGGGGACAGGGGCAAGCGCTGAGCAGTTCTTC
J gene: TRBJ2-3; V gene: TRBV27; D gene: TRBD2; clone size: -; CDR3 protein: CASSSRLGRGTDTQYF; CDR3 DNA: TGTGCCAGCAGTTCACGCCTGGGGAGGGGCACAGATACGCAGTATTTT
J gene: TRBJ2-6; V gene: TRBV27; D gene: -; clone size: few; CDR3 protein: CASTRGNGANVLTF; CDR3 DNA: TGTGCCAGCACCCGAGGGAATGGGGCCAACGTCCTGACTTTC
J gene: TRBJ2-5; V gene: TRBV19; D gene: -; clone size: -; CDR3 protein: CASSAWGTQETQYF; CDR3 DNA: TGTGCCAGTAGTGCGTGGGGGACCCAAGAGACCCAGTACTTC
J gene: TRBJ2-1; V gene: TRBV4-2; D gene: TRBD2; clone size: -; CDR3 protein: CASSSQAGGAALNEQFF; CDR3 DNA: TGTGCCAGCAGCTCCCAGGCGGGGGGTGCGGCGTTGAATGAGCAGTTCTTC
J gene: TRBJ2-5; V gene: TRBV5-1; D gene: -; clone size: few; CDR3 protein: CASSLRGPETQYF; CDR3 DNA: TGCGCCAGCAGCTTACGGGGGCCGGAGACCCAGTACTTC